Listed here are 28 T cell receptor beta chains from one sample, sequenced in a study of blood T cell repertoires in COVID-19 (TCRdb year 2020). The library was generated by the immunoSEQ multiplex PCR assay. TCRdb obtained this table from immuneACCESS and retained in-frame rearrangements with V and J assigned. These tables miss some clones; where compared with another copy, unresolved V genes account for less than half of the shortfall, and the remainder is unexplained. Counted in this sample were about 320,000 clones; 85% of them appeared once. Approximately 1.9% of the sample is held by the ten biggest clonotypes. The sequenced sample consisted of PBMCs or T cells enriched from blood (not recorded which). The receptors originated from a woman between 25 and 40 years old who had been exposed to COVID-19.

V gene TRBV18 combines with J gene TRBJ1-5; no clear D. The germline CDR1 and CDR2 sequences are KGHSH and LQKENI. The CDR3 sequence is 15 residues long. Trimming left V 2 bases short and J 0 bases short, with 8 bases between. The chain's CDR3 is CASSPDQDSNQPQHF. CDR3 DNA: TGTGCCAGCTCACCAGACCAGGATAGCAATCAGCCCCAGCATTTT.

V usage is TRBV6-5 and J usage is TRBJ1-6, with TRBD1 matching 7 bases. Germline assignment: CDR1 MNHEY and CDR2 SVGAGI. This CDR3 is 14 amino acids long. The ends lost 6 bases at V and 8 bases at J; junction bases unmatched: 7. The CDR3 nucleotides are TGTGCCAGCAGCGCCGGGACAGAGTATTCACCCCTCCACTTT. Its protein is CASSAGTEYSPLHF.

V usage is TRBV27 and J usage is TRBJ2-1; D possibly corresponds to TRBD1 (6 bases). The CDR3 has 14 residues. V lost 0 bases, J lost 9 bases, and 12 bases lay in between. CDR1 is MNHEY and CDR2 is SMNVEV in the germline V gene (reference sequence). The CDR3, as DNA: TGTGCCAGCAGTTTATCAGGAACAGGGAGTGAGCAGTTCTTC. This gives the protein CASSLSGTGSEQFF.

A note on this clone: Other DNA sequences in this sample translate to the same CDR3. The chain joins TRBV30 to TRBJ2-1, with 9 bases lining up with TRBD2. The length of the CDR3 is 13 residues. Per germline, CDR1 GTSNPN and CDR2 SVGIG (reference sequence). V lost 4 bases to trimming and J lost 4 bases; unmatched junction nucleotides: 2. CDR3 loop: CAWTSGAYNEQFF. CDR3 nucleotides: TGTGCCTGGACTAGCGGGGCATACAATGAGCAGTTCTTC.

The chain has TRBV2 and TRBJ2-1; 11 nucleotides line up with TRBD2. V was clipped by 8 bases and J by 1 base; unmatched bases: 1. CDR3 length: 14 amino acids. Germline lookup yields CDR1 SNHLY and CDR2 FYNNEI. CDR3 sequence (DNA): TGTGCCAGCTCTAGCGGGGGGTCCTACAATGAGCAGTTCTTC. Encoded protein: CASSSGGSYNEQFF.

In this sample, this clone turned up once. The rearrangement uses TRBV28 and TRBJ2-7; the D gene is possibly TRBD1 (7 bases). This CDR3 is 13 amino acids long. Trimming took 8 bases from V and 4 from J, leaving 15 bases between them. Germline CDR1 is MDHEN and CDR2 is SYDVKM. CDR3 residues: CASRQGGGYEQYF. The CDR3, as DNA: TGTGCCAGCCGCCAGGGGGGTGGATACGAGCAGTACTTC.

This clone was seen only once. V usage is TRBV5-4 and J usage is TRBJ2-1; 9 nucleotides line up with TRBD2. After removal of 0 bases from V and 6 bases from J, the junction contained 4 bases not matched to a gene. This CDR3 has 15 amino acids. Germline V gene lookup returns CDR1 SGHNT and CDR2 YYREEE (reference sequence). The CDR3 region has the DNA TGTGCCAGCAGCTTGGGAATACTAGCGGGCAATGAGCAGTTCTTC. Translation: CASSLGILAGNEQFF.

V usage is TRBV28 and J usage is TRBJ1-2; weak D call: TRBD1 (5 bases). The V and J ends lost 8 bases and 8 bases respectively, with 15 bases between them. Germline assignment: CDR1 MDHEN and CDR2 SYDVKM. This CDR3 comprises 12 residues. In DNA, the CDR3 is TGTGCCAGCCGGCCAGGGAGGGAGGGCTACACCTTC. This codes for CASRPGREGYTF.

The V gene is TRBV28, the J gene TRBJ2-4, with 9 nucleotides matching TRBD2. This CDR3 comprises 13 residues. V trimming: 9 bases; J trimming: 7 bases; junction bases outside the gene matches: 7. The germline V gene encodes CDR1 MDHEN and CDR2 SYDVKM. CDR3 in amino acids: CASSTSGWNIQYF. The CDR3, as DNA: TGTGCCAGTTCTACTAGCGGGTGGAACATTCAGTACTTC. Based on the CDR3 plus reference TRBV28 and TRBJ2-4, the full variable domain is DVKVTQSSRYLVKRTGEKVFLECVQDMDHENMFWYRQDPGLGLRLIYFSYDVKMKEKGDIPEGYSVSREKKERFSLILESASTNQTSMYLCASSTSGWNIQYFGAGTRLSVL.

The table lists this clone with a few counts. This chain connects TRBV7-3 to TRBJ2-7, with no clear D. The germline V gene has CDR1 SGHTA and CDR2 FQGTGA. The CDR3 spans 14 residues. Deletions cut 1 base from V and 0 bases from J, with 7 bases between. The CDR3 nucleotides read TGTGCCAGCAGCTTAATAGGCGGCTCCTACGAGCAGTACTTC. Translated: CASSLIGGSYEQYF. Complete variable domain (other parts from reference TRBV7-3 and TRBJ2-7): GAGVSQTPSNKVTEKGKYVELRCDPISGHTALYWYRQSLGQGPEFLIYFQGTGAADDSGLPNDRFFAVRPEGSVSTLKIQRTERGDSAVYLCASSLIGGSYEQYFGPGTRLTVT.

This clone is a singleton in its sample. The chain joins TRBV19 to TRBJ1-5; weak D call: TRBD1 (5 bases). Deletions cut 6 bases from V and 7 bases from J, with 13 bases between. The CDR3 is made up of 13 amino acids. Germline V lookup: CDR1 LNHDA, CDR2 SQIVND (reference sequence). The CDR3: CASRKGRGQPQHF. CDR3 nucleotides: TGTGCCAGTAGAAAAGGGAGGGGACAGCCCCAGCATTTT. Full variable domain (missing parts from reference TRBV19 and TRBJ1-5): DGGITQSPKYLFRKEGQNVTLSCEQNLNHDAMYWYRQDPGQGLRLIYYSQIVNDFQKGDIAEGYSVSREKKESFPLTVTSAQKNPTAFYLCASRKGRGQPQHFGDGTRLSIL.

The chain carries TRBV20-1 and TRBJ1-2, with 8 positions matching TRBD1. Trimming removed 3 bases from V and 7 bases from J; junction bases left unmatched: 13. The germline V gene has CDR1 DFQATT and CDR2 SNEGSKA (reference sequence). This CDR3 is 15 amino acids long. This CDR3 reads CSASVGQEPKSGYTF. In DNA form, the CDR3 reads TGCAGTGCTAGTGTGGGACAGGAACCTAAGTCTGGCTACACCTTC.

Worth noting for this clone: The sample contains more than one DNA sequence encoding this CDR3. CDR3 nucleotides: TGTGCCAGCAGCCACGACAGGGGGCGAGAGACCCAGTACTTC. Translated, it gives CASSHDRGRETQYF. This chain links TRBV6-5 with TRBJ2-5; the match to TRBD1 covers 10 bases. Germline V gene sequence: CDR1 MNHEY, CDR2 SVGAGI. The CDR3 spans 14 residues. V trimming: 6 bases; J trimming: 4 bases; junction bases outside the gene matches: 5.

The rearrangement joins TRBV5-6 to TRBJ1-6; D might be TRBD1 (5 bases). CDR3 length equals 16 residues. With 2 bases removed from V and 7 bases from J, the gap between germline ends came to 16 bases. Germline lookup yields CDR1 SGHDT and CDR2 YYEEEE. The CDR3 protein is CASSLRAGMMNSPLHF. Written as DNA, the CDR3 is TGTGCCAGCAGCTTAAGAGCAGGGATGATGAATTCACCCCTCCACTTT. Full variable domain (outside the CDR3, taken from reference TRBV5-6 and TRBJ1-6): DAGVTQSPTHLIKTRGQQVTLRCSPKSGHDTVSWYQQALGQGPQFIFQYYEEEERQRGNFPDRFSGHQFPNYSSELNVNALLLGDSALYLCASSLRAGMMNSPLHFGNGTRLTVT.

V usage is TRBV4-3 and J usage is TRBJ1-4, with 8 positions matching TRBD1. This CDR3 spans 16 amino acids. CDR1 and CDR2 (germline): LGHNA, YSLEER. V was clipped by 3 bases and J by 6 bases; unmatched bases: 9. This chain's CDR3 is CASSQQQGVGDEKLFF. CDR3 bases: TGCGCCAGCAGCCAGCAACAGGGGGTGGGTGATGAAAAACTGTTTTTT.

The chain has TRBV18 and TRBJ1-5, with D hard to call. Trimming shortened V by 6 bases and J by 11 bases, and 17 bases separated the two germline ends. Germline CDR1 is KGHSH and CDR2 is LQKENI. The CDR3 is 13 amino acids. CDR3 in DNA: TGTGCCAGCTCTACGGGTCCTCAGTCAACCCAGCATTTT. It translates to CASSTGPQSTQHF.

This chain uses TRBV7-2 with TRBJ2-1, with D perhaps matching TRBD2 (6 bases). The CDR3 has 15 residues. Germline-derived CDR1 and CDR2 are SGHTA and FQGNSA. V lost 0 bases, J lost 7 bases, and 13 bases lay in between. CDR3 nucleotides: TGTGCCAGCAGCTTAGCCGCGGGAAGGATTAATGAGCAGTTCTTC. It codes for CASSLAAGRINEQFF. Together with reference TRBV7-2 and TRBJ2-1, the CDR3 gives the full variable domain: GAGVSQSPSNKVTEKGKDVELRCDPISGHTALYWYRQSLGQGLEFLIYFQGNSAPDKSGLPSDRFSAERTGGSVSTLTIQRTQQEDSAVYLCASSLAAGRINEQFFGPGTRLTVL.

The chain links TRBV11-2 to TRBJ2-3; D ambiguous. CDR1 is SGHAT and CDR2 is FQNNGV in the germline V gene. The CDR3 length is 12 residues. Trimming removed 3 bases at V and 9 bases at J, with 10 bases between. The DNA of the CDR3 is TGTGCCAGCAGCTTGGGCCTACCAACGCAGTATTTT. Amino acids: CASSLGLPTQYF.

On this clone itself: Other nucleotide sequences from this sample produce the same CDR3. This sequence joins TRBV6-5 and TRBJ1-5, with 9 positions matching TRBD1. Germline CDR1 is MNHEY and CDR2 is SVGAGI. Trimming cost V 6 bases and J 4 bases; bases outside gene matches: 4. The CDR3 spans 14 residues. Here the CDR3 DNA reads TGTGCCAGCAGCCCCGGGACAGGGAATCAGCCCCAGCATTTT. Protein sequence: CASSPGTGNQPQHF.

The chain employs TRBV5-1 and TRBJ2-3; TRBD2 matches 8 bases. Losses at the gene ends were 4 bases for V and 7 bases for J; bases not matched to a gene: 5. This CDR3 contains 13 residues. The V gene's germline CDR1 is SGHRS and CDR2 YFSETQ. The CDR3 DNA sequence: TGCGCCAGCAGCGGCAGCGGGGGATATACGCAGTATTTT. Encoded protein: CASSGSGGYTQYF.

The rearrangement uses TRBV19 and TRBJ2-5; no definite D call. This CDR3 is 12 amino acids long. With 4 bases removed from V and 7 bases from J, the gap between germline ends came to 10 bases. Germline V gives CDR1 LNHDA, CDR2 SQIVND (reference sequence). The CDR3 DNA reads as TGTGCCAGTAGTACCAATCCCGGGACCCAGTACTTC. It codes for CASSTNPGTQYF.

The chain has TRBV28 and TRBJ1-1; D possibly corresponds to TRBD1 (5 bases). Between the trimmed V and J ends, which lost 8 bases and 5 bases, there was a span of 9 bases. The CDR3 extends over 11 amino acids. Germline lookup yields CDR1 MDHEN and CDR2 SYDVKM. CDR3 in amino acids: CASWGVTEAFF. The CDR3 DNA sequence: TGTGCCAGCTGGGGGGTTACTGAAGCTTTCTTT. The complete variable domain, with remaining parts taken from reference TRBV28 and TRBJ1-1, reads DVKVTQSSRYLVKRTGEKVFLECVQDMDHENMFWYRQDPGLGLRLIYFSYDVKMKEKGDIPEGYSVSREKKERFSLILESASTNQTSMYLCASWGVTEAFFGQGTRLTVV.

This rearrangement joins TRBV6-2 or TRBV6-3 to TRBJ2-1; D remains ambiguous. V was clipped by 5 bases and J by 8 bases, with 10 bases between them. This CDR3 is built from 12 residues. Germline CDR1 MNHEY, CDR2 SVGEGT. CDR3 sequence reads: CASSLYLDEQFF. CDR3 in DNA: TGTGCCAGCAGTCTGTACCTAGATGAGCAGTTCTTC.

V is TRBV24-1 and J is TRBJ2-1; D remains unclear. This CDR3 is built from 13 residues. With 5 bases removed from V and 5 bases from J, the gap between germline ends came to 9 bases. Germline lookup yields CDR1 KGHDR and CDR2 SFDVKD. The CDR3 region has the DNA TGTGCCACCAGTGGGCAGGTGAACAATGAGCAGTTCTTC. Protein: CATSGQVNNEQFF.

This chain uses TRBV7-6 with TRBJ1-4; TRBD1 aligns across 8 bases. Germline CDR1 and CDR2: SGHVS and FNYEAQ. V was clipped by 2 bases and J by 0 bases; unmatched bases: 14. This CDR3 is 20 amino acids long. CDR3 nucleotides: TGTGCCAGCAGCTTAAAGCCGGGACAGGTTCCCCCCGCAACTAATGAAAAACTGTTTTTT. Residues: CASSLKPGQVPPATNEKLFF. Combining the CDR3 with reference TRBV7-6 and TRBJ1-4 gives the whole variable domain GAGVSQSPRYKVTKRGQDVALRCDPISGHVSLYWYRQALGQGPEFLTYFNYEAQQDKSGLPNDRFSAERPEGSISTLTIQRTEQRDSAMYRCASSLKPGQVPPATNEKLFFGSGTQLSVL.

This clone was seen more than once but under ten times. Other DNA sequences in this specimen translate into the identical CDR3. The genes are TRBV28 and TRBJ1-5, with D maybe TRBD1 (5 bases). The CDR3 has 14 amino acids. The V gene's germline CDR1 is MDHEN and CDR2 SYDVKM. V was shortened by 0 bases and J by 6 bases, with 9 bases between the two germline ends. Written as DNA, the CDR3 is TGTGCCAGCAGTTTATGGCAGGGAGGTCAGCCCCAGCATTTT. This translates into CASSLWQGGQPQHF.

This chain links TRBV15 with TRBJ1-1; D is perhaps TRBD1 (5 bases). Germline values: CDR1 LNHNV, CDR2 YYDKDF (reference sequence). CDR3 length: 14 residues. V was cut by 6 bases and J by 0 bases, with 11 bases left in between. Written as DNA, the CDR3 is TGTGCCACCAGGCCTCAAGGGGTGAACACTGAAGCTTTCTTT. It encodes CATRPQGVNTEAFF.

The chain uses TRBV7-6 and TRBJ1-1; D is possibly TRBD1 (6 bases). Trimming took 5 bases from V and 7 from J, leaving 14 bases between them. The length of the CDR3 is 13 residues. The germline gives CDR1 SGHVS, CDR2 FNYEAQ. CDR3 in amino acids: CASSQTPQGEAFF. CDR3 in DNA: TGTGCCAGCAGCCAAACTCCACAGGGTGAAGCTTTCTTT.